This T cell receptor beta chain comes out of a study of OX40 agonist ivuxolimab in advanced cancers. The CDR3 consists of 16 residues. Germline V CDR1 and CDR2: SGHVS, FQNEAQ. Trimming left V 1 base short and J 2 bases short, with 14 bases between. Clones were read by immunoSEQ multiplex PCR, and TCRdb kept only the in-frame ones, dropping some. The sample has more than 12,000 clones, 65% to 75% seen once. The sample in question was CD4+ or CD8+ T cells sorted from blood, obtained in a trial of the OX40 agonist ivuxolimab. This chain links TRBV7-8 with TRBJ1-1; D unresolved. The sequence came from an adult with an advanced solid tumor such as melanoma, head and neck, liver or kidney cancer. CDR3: CASSLVPGRGNTEAFF. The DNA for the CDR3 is TGTGCCAGCAGCTTAGTCCCAGGTCGGGGAAACACTGAAGCTTTCTTT.